This TCR beta chain came from a study of T cells in Graves' hyperthyroidism and ophthalmopathy (dated by TCRdb to between 2018 and 2021). Notes on the research overall: Peripheral blood was sampled at the time of initial diagnosis, prior to any treatment. To identify distinguishing TCR V-J signatures, a discovery cohort of around 100 patients was used, comprising some 45 with Graves' ophthalmopathy and around 60 with stable Graves' hyperthyroidism. An independent validation cohort of 18 to 20 hyperthyroidism patients and about 15 patients who later progressed to ophthalmopathy tested prospective prediction of ophthalmopathy. The 100 or so discovery patients were divided at random into training and test sets in a 7:3 ratio. Thyroid tissue and blood T-cell repertoires from more than five Graves' hyperthyroidism patients were also compared in the study. After sampling, hyperthyroidism patients received methimazole starting at 30 mg daily, and ophthalmopathy patients received high-dose intravenous methylprednisolone. TCR Vbeta CDR3 sequencing of 130 to 150 peripheral blood samples (more than 40 ophthalmopathy, 75 hyperthyroidism and roughly 17 progressor patients) is reported in the paper. On the study overall, not on this receptor specifically: A 13 V-J signature model separated ophthalmopathy from stable hyperthyroidism, with just over 85% sensitivity and 81.08% specificity in cross-validation and 80%/75% in testing. Sample size was not statistically predetermined, and blinding of investigators to group allocation was not performed. During validation, the model predicted progression to ophthalmopathy a median of about 5.9 months ahead of onset, with approximately 71% sensitivity and 72.22% specificity. Most expanded thyroid clonotypes (frequency above 0.001) were also detected in blood, a finding suggesting that blood repertoires may reflect thyroid immune responses.

TCR beta CDR3 regions were amplified from RNA transcripts. The first round of RT-PCR for the TCR CDR3 was performed with the HTBI primer set and the Qiagen OneStep RT-PCR kit. The libraries were constructed in a second round of multiplex PCR and then size-selected and purified. Sequencing of the libraries was done on an Illumina HiSeq2000 using paired-end 100 bp reads. As for the original processing: Raw data were processed with SOAPnuke, discarding reads with adapters, uncalled bases, mean Phred below 15, or no exact constant-primer or identifier match. COPE v1.2.5 was used to merge the high-quality paired reads, and each unique nucleotide sequence was defined as a clonotype. Clonotypes were aligned to IMGT TRBV, TRBD and TRBJ reference segments using MiTCR v1.1. The analysis was restricted to V-J combinations with a frequency above 0.0001, which together covered over 99% of the repertoires. A TCS score was defined as the ratio between F50 (clonal expansion) and ExV (chaos), using BLOSUM62-based TCRdist between CDR3 peptides within each V-J. Welch's t-statistics and random forest reduced 450 to 600 V-J features to some 14, which were used in a naive Bayes classifier (R e1071). TCRdb redid the processing of the public reads, applying fastp at Q25 and MiXCR, and retained in-frame beta chains. CDR3 protein sequences are deduplicated, and each keeps its most common genes and DNA. The V and J calls here are based on TCRdb, not the publication. The sample profile shows about 330,000 distinct CDR3 sequences; approximately 14% of them were found once. Jointly, the top ten make up about a third of the sample.

This clonotype was seen repeatedly, ten times or more. Its recognized antigen is unknown. No qualities accompany the bases; no much larger clone lies one base away. From a lookup of the germline V gene, CDR1 and CDR2 are MNHNS and SASEGT. Trimming costs V 2 bases and J 0 bases, and their ends lie 10 bases apart. Including the terminal cysteine and phenylalanine, the CDR3 comprises 15 residues. The only DNA kept is the CDR3, 45 bases in frame from the first base. Ophthalmopathy patients had moderately to severely active disease, with a Clinical Activity Score of 3 or more, a NOSPECS grade of 4 or more, and a disease duration of less than 3 months. Any patient with an uncontrolled infection, another autoimmune disease, pregnancy or lactation was excluded. Diagnoses were based on clinical symptoms, serum thyroxine and TRAb, thyroid ultrasound and orbital computed tomography. PBMCs were separated from around 9.1 ml of fresh peripheral blood using Ficoll-Paque density gradient centrifugation. Total RNA was extracted using Trizol reagent, and RNA quality was assessed on an Agilent 2100 Bioanalyzer.

The TCR sequence derives from a woman aged 35 to 49 with Graves' ophthalmopathy. The chain links TRBV6-1 with TRBJ2-5, with the D call tentatively TRBD1 or TRBD2, each fitting 5 bases. The sample was blood. The CDR3 region has the sequence CASSEPGRYQETQYF. The sequence in DNA is TGTGCCAGCAGTGAACCGGGGCGGTACCAAGAGACCCAGTACTTC.